The sequence of this TCR beta chain was determined in a study of Graves' ophthalmopathy and Graves' hyperthyroidism. Hyperthyroidism patients had new diagnoses, durations under 2 months, and ages of 18 to 65. Other autoimmune diseases, uncontrolled infections, pregnancy or lactation ruled patients out of participation. The V and J ends lost 3 bases and 4 bases, in that order; junction bases with no gene match: 7. CDR1 is KGHDR, CDR2 SFDVKD, per germline. The CDR3 runs to 16 residues. Investigators amplified TCR beta CDR3 regions from RNA transcripts. Following a first-round RT-PCR that used HTBI primers, a second-round multiplex PCR was carried out. TCRdb passed the multiplex PCR reads through MiXCR, listing each CDR3 protein once. The sample has over a million distinct CDR3 sequences; about 40% are singletons.

The chain uses TRBV24-1 and TRBJ1-3, with TRBD1 identical over 8 bases. This receptor was identified in an adult man with Graves' hyperthyroidism. What was sequenced was peripheral blood or thyroid tissue (not recorded which). The CDR3 loop reads CATSDPARDRGNTIYF. The CDR3 region has the DNA TGTGCCACCAGTGATCCTGCCCGGGACAGGGGAAACACCATATATTTT.